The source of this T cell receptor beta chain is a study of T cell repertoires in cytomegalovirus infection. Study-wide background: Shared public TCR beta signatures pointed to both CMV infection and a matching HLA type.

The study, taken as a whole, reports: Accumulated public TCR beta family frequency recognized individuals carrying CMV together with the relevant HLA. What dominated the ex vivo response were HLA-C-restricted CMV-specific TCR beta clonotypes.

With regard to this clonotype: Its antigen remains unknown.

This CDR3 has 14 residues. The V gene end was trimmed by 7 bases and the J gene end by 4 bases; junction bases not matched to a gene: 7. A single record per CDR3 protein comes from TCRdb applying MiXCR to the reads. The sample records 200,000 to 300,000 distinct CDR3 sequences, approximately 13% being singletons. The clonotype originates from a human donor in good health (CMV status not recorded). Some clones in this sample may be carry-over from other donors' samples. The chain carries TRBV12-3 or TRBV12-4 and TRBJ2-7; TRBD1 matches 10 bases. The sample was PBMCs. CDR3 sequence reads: CASTSSGQGYEQYF. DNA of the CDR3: TGTGCCAGCACCTCTTCGGGACAGGGGTACGAGCAGTACTTC.